Sequencing of this TCR beta chain was carried out in a study of OX40 agonist ivuxolimab in advanced cancers. Looking at the study overall: Ivuxolimab, which targeted the costimulatory receptor OX40 (CD134), was an agonistic, fully human IgG2 monoclonal antibody. Intravenous ivuxolimab was administered to patients every 2 weeks at six dose levels: 0.01, 0.1, 0.3, 1.5, 3 and 10 mg/kg. Of the roughly 52 dose-escalation patients, hepatocellular carcinoma was present in about 20, melanoma in roughly 15, renal cell carcinoma in 9 and head and neck cancer in 9. A male proportion of roughly 80% and a mean age of approximately 55 years, ranging from roughly 23 to 90, were recorded for the dose-escalation cohort. Prior anti-PD-1, anti-PD-L1 or anti-CTLA-4 therapy was permitted, and 40% of dose-escalation patients had received checkpoint inhibitors. Partial responses occurred in three dose-escalation patients, of whom one had hepatocellular carcinoma and two had cutaneous melanoma. Peripheral TCRbeta sequencing was intended to test whether TCR sequence diversity was altered and clonal T-cell expansion was caused by ivuxolimab. The paper describes the monotherapy dose-escalation part (N of about 47 patients) of the phase I trial of ivuxolimab.

Study-wide conclusions, independent of this receptor: At doses of 0.1 to 3.0 mg/kg, clonal expansion of both CD4+ and CD8+ blood T cells was observed from baseline to week 6. Low levels of normalized T-cell clonal expansion were also seen in some nonresponding patients. In partial responders in the 0.1-3.0 mg/kg groups, normalized peripheral clonal expansion was found to be among the lowest, especially among CD8+ T cells. After ivuxolimab, more expanded clones were found on average in CD8+ T cells than in CD4+ T cells. Which antigens the clonally expanded peripheral T cells were specific for was not determined.

Turning to this clone: This clone's antigen is unknown. No per-base quality is available; no much larger clone lies one base away.

For sequencing of the TCRbeta CDR3 region, genomic DNA was extracted from the sorted cells. The immunoSEQ Assay was used to sequence the TCRbeta CDR3 regions. This is the immuneACCESS table as TCRdb keeps it, with only in-frame sequences that have V and J called. A part of the clones is gone; compared with another copy, unresolved V genes explain less than half, and the rest is unexplained. The sample records about 66,000 clones, roughly four fifths of which are singletons. Of the sample, approximately 2.5% falls within the top ten clones. Patients with autoimmune disease history or receiving systemic immunosuppression were excluded from the trial. Peripheral blood for TCR sequencing was collected from all dose cohorts at baseline, on cycle 4 day 1, and on cycle 7 day 1. The samples were drawn from a first-in-human, open-label, multicenter phase I dose-escalation trial of ivuxolimab. Adults with locally advanced or metastatic melanoma, renal cell carcinoma, hepatocellular carcinoma or head and neck squamous cell carcinoma were enrolled in the trial. Before TCR sequencing, CD4+ and CD8+ T cells were separately sorted from peripheral blood.

Counted from cysteine to phenylalanine, this CDR3 has 13 amino acids. The kept DNA is CDR3 alone, 39 bases in frame from the first base. The germline V gene encodes CDR1 LNHDA and CDR2 SQIVND (reference sequence). For this chain, trimming is 6 bases at the V end and 3 bases at the J end, and the number of junction bases without a gene match is 4. This sample comprised CD4+ or CD8+ T cells sorted from blood, obtained in a trial of the OX40 agonist ivuxolimab. The sequence derives from an adult with an advanced solid tumor such as melanoma, head and neck, liver or kidney cancer. This receptor chain uses TRBV19 and TRBJ1-1; 7 bases in the junction line up with TRBD1. The CDR3 region has the sequence CASSRQGDTEAFF. At the DNA level, the sequence is TGTGCCAGTAGCCGACAGGGAGACACTGAAGCTTTCTTT.